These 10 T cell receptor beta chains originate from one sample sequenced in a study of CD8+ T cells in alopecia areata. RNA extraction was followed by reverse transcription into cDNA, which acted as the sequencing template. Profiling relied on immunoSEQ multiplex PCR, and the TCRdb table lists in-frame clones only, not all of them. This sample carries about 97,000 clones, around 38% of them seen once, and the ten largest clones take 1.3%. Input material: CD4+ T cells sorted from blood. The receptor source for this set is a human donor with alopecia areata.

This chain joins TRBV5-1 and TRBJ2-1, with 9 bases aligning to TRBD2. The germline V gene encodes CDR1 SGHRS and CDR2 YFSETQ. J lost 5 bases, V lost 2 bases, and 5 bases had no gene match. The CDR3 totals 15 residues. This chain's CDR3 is CASSFIAGENNEQFF. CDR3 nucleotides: TGCGCCAGCAGCTTTATAGCGGGGGAGAACAATGAGCAGTTCTTC.

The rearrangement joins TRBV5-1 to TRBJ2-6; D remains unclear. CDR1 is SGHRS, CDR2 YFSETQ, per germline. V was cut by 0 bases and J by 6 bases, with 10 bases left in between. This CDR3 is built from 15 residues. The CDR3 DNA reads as TGCGCCAGCAGCTTGGTGGTGTCAGAGGCCAACGTCCTGACTTTC. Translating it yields CASSLVVSEANVLTF.

Here the CDR3 reads CASSRVRTQYF. CDR3 bases: TGTGCCAGCAGCCGGGTGAGAACGCAGTATTTT. The chain combines TRBV28 with TRBJ2-3, with unresolved D. The CDR3 is 11 amino acids. With 6 bases removed from V and 9 bases from J, the gap between germline ends came to 10 bases. Germline CDR1 and CDR2: MDHEN and SYDVKM.

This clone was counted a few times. CDR3 amino acids: CSVATGPSNQPQHF. For the CDR3, the DNA is TGCAGCGTGGCCACCGGGCCTAGCAATCAGCCCCAGCATTTT. J is TRBJ1-5 and V is TRBV29-1, with no clear D. The V gene lost 6 bases and the J gene lost 0 bases, with 12 bases spanning the gap. The CDR3 covers 14 residues. Germline loops: CDR1 SQVTM, CDR2 ANQGSEA.

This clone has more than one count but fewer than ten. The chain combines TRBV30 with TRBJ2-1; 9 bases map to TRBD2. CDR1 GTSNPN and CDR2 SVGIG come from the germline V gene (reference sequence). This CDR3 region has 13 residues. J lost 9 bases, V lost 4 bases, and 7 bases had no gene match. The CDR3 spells CAWIELAGTEQFF. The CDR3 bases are TGTGCCTGGATTGAACTAGCGGGTACTGAGCAGTTCTTC.

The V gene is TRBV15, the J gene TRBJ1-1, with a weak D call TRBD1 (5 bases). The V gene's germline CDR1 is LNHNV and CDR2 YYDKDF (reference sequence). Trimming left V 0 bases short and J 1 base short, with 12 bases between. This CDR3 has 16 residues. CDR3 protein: CATSRDLTGGNTEAFF. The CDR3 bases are TGTGCCACCAGCAGAGATTTGACGGGGGGGAACACTGAAGCTTTCTTT.

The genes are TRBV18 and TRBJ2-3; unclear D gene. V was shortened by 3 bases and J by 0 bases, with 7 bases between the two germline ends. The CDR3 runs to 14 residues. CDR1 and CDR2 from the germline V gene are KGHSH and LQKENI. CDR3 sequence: CASSPQTSTDTQYF. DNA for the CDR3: TGTGCCAGCTCACCTCAGACTAGCACAGATACGCAGTATTTT.

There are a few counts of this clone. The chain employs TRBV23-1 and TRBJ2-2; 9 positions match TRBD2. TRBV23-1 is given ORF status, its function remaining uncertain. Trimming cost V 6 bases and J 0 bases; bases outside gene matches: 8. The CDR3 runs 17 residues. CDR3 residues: CASSLGRTSANTGELFF. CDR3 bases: TGCGCCAGCAGCCTCGGAAGGACTAGCGCGAACACCGGGGAGCTGTTTTTT.

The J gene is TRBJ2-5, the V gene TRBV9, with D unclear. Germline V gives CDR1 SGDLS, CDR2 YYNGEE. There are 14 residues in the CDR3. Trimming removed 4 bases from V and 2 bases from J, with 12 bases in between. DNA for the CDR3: TGTGCCAGCAGCCGAACCACCAGTCAAGAGACCCAGTACTTC. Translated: CASSRTTSQETQYF.

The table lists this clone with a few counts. In DNA form, the CDR3 reads TGTGCCTGGAGTGTACTTGGGGTGCGGGGCTACACCTTC. Translating gives CAWSVLGVRGYTF. V is TRBV30 and J is TRBJ1-2; no definite D call. Trimming stripped 0 bases from V and 8 bases from J, with 13 bases between. The CDR3 runs to 13 residues. CDR1 and CDR2 from the germline V gene are GTSNPN and SVGIG (reference sequence). The variable domain in full, with the rest retrieved from reference TRBV30 and TRBJ1-2, is SQTIHQWPATLVQPVGSPLSLECTVEGTSNPNLYWYRQAAGRGLQLLFYSVGIGQISSEVPQNLSASRPQDRQFILSSKKLLLSDSGFYLCAWSVLGVRGYTFGSGTRLTVV.